This T cell receptor beta chain was captured by sequencing in a study of T cell responses to AZD1222 COVID-19 vaccine. The method was immunoSEQ multiplex PCR; TCRdb's version includes in-frame clones alone and lacks a portion of them. In the table there are 120,000 or so clones, approximately 92% of which are singletons. V lost 4 bases, J lost 1 base, and 11 bases lay in between. The CDR3 has 14 residues. The germline CDR1 and CDR2 sequences are SGHRS and YFSETQ. The chain is built from TRBV5-1 and TRBJ1-1; maybe TRBD1 (5 bases). The starting material was peripheral blood, obtained on day 0 of AZD1222 vaccination. This clonotype was sampled from an adult in good health. CDR3 nucleotide sequence: TGCGCCAGCAGCGCTCAGGGCCCGAACACTGAAGCTTTCTTT. This sequence encodes CASSAQGPNTEAFF. Complete variable domain (other parts from reference TRBV5-1 and TRBJ1-1): KAGVTQTPRYLIKTRGQQVTLSCSPISGHRSVSWYQQTPGQGLQFLFEYFSETQRNKGNFPGRFSGRQFSNSRSEMNVSTLELGDSALYLCASSAQGPNTEAFFGQGTRLTVV.